A single sample gave rise to the 30 T cell receptor beta chains below, sequenced in a study of T cell changes during pregnancy in multiple sclerosis. Here immunoSEQ multiplex PCR was the method, and the copy in TCRdb shows in-frame clones only, minus some. The sample has over 30,000 clones, roughly nine tenths seen once. Sequences were derived from CD4+ T cells from peripheral blood mononuclear cells, sampled in the third trimester of pregnancy. These receptors were taken from a female donor with multiple sclerosis, enrolled in a pregnancy study.

In this sample, this clone turned up a few times. The V gene is TRBV5-4, the J gene TRBJ2-2; D call uncertain. V shed 4 bases and J shed 2 bases, with 18 bases lying between them. Germline V gene data show CDR1 as SGHNT and CDR2 as YYREEE (reference sequence). This CDR3 spans 17 amino acids. In DNA form, the CDR3 reads TGTGCCAGCAGCCTACCCCTAGGCGCAGATAACACCGGGGAGCTGTTTTTT. Amino acids: CASSLPLGADNTGELFF.

This chain connects TRBV11-2 to TRBJ1-3, with 7 bases identical to TRBD1. In germline, CDR1 is SGHAT, CDR2 FQNNGV. This CDR3 spans 14 amino acids. Trimming at V came to 3 bases and at J to 4 bases, leaving 3 bases not matched to a gene. The CDR3 reads CASSFGTEGNTIYF. The CDR3 DNA follows: TGTGCCAGCAGCTTCGGGACAGAGGGAAACACCATATATTTT.

This clone showed up just once. The J gene is TRBJ2-5, the V gene TRBV18; 7 nucleotides line up with TRBD1. Germline CDR1 and CDR2: KGHSH and LQKENI. The CDR3 sequence is 15 residues long. V was clipped by 6 bases and J by 0 bases; unmatched bases: 7. The CDR3 DNA reads as TGTGCCAGCTCTCCATGGGACAGTGACCAAGAGACCCAGTACTTC. Encoded protein: CASSPWDSDQETQYF.

The J gene is TRBJ2-5, the V gene TRBV28, with 7 nucleotides matching TRBD1. The trim removed 4 bases at V and 2 bases at J, leaving 4 bases unmatched. There are 14 residues in the CDR3. Per the germline V gene, CDR1 is MDHEN and CDR2 is SYDVKM. The CDR3 region is CASSSPQGQETQYF. The DNA of the CDR3 is TGTGCCAGCAGTTCCCCACAGGGGCAAGAGACCCAGTACTTC.

This sequence joins TRBV20-1 and TRBJ2-1; a possible D gene is TRBD2 (5 bases). The germline CDR1 and CDR2 sequences are DFQATT and SNEGSKA (reference sequence). Trimming took off 4 bases at V and 9 bases at J, with 10 bases between the two ends. The CDR3 consists of 11 residues. The CDR3 bases are TGCAGTGCTACCGACTACCCTGAGCAGTTCTTC. Translation: CSATDYPEQFF.

V gene TRBV4-3 combines with J gene TRBJ2-6, with TRBD1 identical over 11 bases. Germline V gene lookup returns CDR1 LGHNA and CDR2 YSLEER. The CDR3 totals 19 residues. V shed 4 bases and J 1 base; nucleotides not matched to a gene: 9. CDR3 sequence reads: CASSRIRDRGGSGANVLTF. The DNA of the CDR3 is TGCGCCAGCAGCCGCATCCGGGACAGGGGGGGGTCTGGGGCCAACGTCCTGACTTTC.

The chain couples TRBV5-1 to TRBJ2-1; perhaps TRBD2 as D (5 bases). Germline CDR1 and CDR2: SGHRS and YFSETQ. The CDR3 loop spans 15 amino acids. The germline V and J ends were trimmed by 4 bases and 10 bases, with 21 bases remaining between them. CDR3 region: CASSPSPRALQEQFF. CDR3 DNA: TGCGCCAGCAGCCCTTCTCCGAGGGCCCTGCAGGAGCAGTTCTTC. The entire variable domain, with the rest obtained from reference TRBV5-1 and TRBJ2-1, is as follows: KAGVTQTPRYLIKTRGQQVTLSCSPISGHRSVSWYQQTPGQGLQFLFEYFSETQRNKGNFPGRFSGRQFSNSRSEMNVSTLELGDSALYLCASSPSPRALQEQFFGPGTRLTVL.

The chain combines TRBV9 with TRBJ2-1; 9 nucleotides agree with TRBD2. In germline, CDR1 is SGDLS, CDR2 YYNGEE. This CDR3 contains 16 residues. Trimming at V came to 1 base and at J to 5 bases, leaving 7 bases not matched to a gene. The DNA of the CDR3 is TGTGCCAGCAGCGTAACGGCTAGCGGGATCCACAATGAGCAGTTCTTC. Translating it yields CASSVTASGIHNEQFF.

The chain combines TRBV5-4 with TRBJ1-3, with D uncertain. Per germline, CDR1 SGHNT and CDR2 YYREEE (reference sequence). V was shortened by 1 base and J by 4 bases, with 9 bases between the two germline ends. This CDR3 is 14 amino acids long. Here the CDR3 reads CASSLSNLGNTIYF. The DNA for the CDR3 is TGTGCCAGCAGCTTGTCTAATCTAGGAAACACCATATATTTT. Supplemented by reference TRBV5-4 and TRBJ1-3, the full variable domain reads ETGVTQSPTHLIKTRGQQVTLRCSSQSGHNTVSWYQQALGQGPQFIFQYYREEENGRGNFPPRFSGLQFPNYSSELNVNALELDDSALYLCASSLSNLGNTIYFGEGSWLTVV.

The chain carries TRBV11-2 and TRBJ2-6; 8 bases are shared with TRBD1. The trim removed 5 bases at V and 0 bases at J, leaving 9 bases unmatched. CDR3 size: 18 residues. The V gene's germline CDR1 is SGHAT and CDR2 FQNNGV. CDR3 in DNA: TGTGCCAGCAGCCTACTCACAGGGGGGTACTCTGGGGCCAACGTCCTGACTTTC. Residues: CASSLLTGGYSGANVLTF.

The chain uses TRBV19 and TRBJ1-4; no clear D gene. This CDR3 spans 12 amino acids. The V end lost 6 bases, the J end lost 8 bases, and 10 bases lay between the germline ends. CDR1 is LNHDA and CDR2 is SQIVND in the germline V gene (reference sequence). The CDR3 sequence is CASRQNTEKLFF. The DNA of the CDR3 is TGTGCCAGTAGACAGAATACCGAAAAACTGTTTTTT.

The chain joins TRBV19 to TRBJ2-7; 9 bases agree with TRBD1. The J segment lost 6 bases and the V segment lost 5 bases, leaving 5 bases of the junction unmatched. This CDR3 comprises 13 residues. CDR1 and CDR2 (germline): LNHDA, SQIVND (reference sequence). The CDR3 region is CASSSTTGGEQYF. CDR3 DNA: TGTGCCAGTAGTTCGACGACAGGGGGCGAGCAGTACTTC. Drawing the rest from reference TRBV19 and TRBJ2-7, the complete variable domain is DGGITQSPKYLFRKEGQNVTLSCEQNLNHDAMYWYRQDPGQGLRLIYYSQIVNDFQKGDIAEGYSVSREKKESFPLTVTSAQKNPTAFYLCASSSTTGGEQYFGPGTRLTVT.

J is TRBJ2-2 and V is TRBV2; maybe TRBD2 (6 bases). This CDR3 has 13 residues. V was pared by 6 bases and J by 7 bases, with 12 bases between. Per germline, CDR1 SNHLY and CDR2 FYNNEI. CDR3 nucleotides: TGTGCCAGCAGGGGGGAGGTTCACGGGGAGCTGTTTTTT. Translated, it gives CASRGEVHGELFF.

This clone was recorded once. The rearrangement uses TRBV5-6 and TRBJ2-3; 13 bases fit TRBD2. V lost 3 bases to trimming and J lost 5 bases; unmatched junction nucleotides: 6. This CDR3 has 16 residues. The germline V gene encodes CDR1 SGHDT and CDR2 YYEEEE. The CDR3 spells CASSWGLAGMGDTQYF. The CDR3 nucleotides are TGTGCCAGCAGCTGGGGACTAGCGGGAATGGGAGATACGCAGTATTTT. The full variable domain, rest sourced from reference TRBV5-6 and TRBJ2-3, is DAGVTQSPTHLIKTRGQQVTLRCSPKSGHDTVSWYQQALGQGPQFIFQYYEEEERQRGNFPDRFSGHQFPNYSSELNVNALLLGDSALYLCASSWGLAGMGDTQYFGPGTRLTVL.

This chain links TRBV6-1 with TRBJ2-2; possibly TRBD2 for D (6 bases). The germline gives CDR1 MNHNS, CDR2 SASEGT. Trimming pared 8 bases from V and 4 bases from J, leaving 17 bases between. CDR3 length: 15 amino acids. CDR3 protein: CASGGLRVSTGELFF. Written as DNA, the CDR3 is TGTGCCAGCGGAGGGCTCCGGGTCTCCACCGGGGAGCTGTTTTTT.

The J gene is TRBJ1-2, the V gene TRBV5-1, with 7 bases aligning to TRBD1. The CDR3 contains 16 residues. With V trimmed by 2 bases and J by 3 bases, 10 bases remained unmatched. Germline CDR1 is SGHRS and CDR2 is YFSETQ. The chain's CDR3 is CASSFRDSFSYYGYTF. Written as DNA, the CDR3 is TGCGCCAGCAGCTTTCGGGACAGTTTTAGCTACTATGGCTACACCTTC.

The rearrangement joins TRBV11-2 to TRBJ2-1, with 13 positions matching TRBD2. The CDR3 length is 18 residues. Per the germline V gene, CDR1 is SGHAT and CDR2 is FQNNGV. J lost 4 bases, V lost 1 base, and 7 bases had no gene match. CDR3 DNA: TGTGCCAGCAGCTTAGGAGGGACTAGCGGGATACTGTACAATGAGCAGTTCTTC. Translation: CASSLGGTSGILYNEQFF.

The chain is built from TRBV7-2 and TRBJ2-5; TRBD1 is a possible D gene (5 bases). The CDR3 runs 14 residues. Between the trimmed V and J ends, which lost 4 bases and 2 bases, there was a span of 11 bases. Germline CDR1 SGHTA, CDR2 FQGNSA. The CDR3 region has the DNA TGTGCCAGCAGCTACCAGGGTGGGCAAGAGACCCAGTACTTC. It codes for CASSYQGGQETQYF.

The V call is TRBV5-4, the J call TRBJ2-3, with TRBD2 identical over 8 bases. This CDR3 region has 16 residues. Germline trimming cut 4 bases from V and 2 bases from J; bases unmatched to any gene: 9. The germline V gene has CDR1 SGHNT and CDR2 YYREEE (reference sequence). The CDR3 region has the DNA TGTGCCAGCAGCGGGGGACTAGGGGGGAACACAGATACGCAGTATTTT. Its protein product is CASSGGLGGNTDTQYF.

This rearrangement joins TRBV10-3 to TRBJ1-1, with 7 bases aligning to TRBD1. V shed 3 bases and J 3 bases; nucleotides not matched to a gene: 7. The CDR3 spans 15 residues. The germline CDR1 and CDR2 sequences are ENHRY and SYGVKD. The CDR3 nucleotides read TGTGCCATCAGTGATCCCACAGGGGTGGACACTGAAGCTTTCTTT. Its protein product is CAISDPTGVDTEAFF.

The chain uses TRBV4-3 and TRBJ1-1; no reliable D call. The CDR3 covers 15 residues. Germline CDR1 is LGHNA and CDR2 is YSLEER. Trimming pared 4 bases from V and 0 bases from J, leaving 12 bases between. CDR3 region: CASSLNLDLNTEAFF. DNA for the CDR3: TGCGCCAGCAGCCTCAATCTAGACTTGAACACTGAAGCTTTCTTT.

The gene calls are TRBV11-2 and TRBJ1-2; D is possibly TRBD1 (6 bases). The CDR3 runs 14 residues. Germline-derived CDR1 and CDR2 are SGHAT and FQNNGV. Trimming shortened V by 5 bases and J by 8 bases, and 18 bases separated the two germline ends. DNA of the CDR3: TGTGCCAGCAGCACCGGGACATCAGCTGCGGGCTACACCTTC. Translating gives CASSTGTSAAGYTF.

This clone is a singleton in its sample. The genes are TRBV4-1 and TRBJ1-2, with 7 bases identical to TRBD1. The CDR3 is 15 residues long. Looked up from germline, CDR1 is MGHRA and CDR2 is YSYEKL. V trimming: 1 base; J trimming: 4 bases; junction bases outside the gene matches: 6. In DNA, the CDR3 is TGCGCCAGCAGCCAAGGTGAACAGGGGCCCTATGGCTACACCTTC. Its protein product is CASSQGEQGPYGYTF.

The V gene is TRBV11-2, the J gene TRBJ1-2; D unresolved. There are 14 residues in the CDR3. V shed 5 bases and J shed 4 bases, with 14 bases lying between them. CDR1 SGHAT and CDR2 FQNNGV come from the germline V gene. The CDR3 region is CASSPVKETYGYTF. In nucleotides, the CDR3 is TGTGCCAGCAGCCCAGTAAAAGAAACCTATGGCTACACCTTC.

This chain uses TRBV19 with TRBJ1-1; tentatively, D is TRBD1 (6 bases). Germline loops: CDR1 LNHDA, CDR2 SQIVND (reference sequence). The CDR3 contains 15 residues. The V gene lost 6 bases and the J gene lost 0 bases, with 14 bases spanning the gap. DNA of the CDR3: TGTGCCAGTAGCCGCCAGGGGCCGCTGAACACTGAAGCTTTCTTT. It is translated as CASSRQGPLNTEAFF.

The gene calls are TRBV6-5 and TRBJ1-2; D remains unclear. Per the germline V gene, CDR1 is MNHEY and CDR2 is SVGAGI. V lost 7 bases to trimming and J lost 3 bases, with 15 bases between them. The CDR3 has 14 residues. CDR3 amino acids: CASTQPGWDYGYTF. CDR3 nucleotide sequence: TGTGCCAGCACCCAGCCGGGTTGGGACTATGGCTACACCTTC.

The chain joins TRBV27 to TRBJ2-2; 7 bases fit TRBD1. The length of the CDR3 is 18 residues. Germline CDR1 MNHEY, CDR2 SMNVEV (reference sequence). Trimming at V came to 2 bases and at J to 1 base, leaving 10 bases not matched to a gene. In nucleotides, the CDR3 is TGTGCCAGCAGTTTACCTCCGACAGGGCGTAGGAACACCGGGGAGCTGTTTTTT. Translation: CASSLPPTGRRNTGELFF.

The chain joins TRBV18 to TRBJ2-3; TRBD2 matches 9 bases. The CDR3 runs 16 residues. V trimming: 6 bases; J trimming: 0 bases; junction bases outside the gene matches: 7. Germline CDR1 reads KGHSH; CDR2 reads LQKENI. The CDR3 protein is CASSPLAGGSTDTQYF. In DNA, the CDR3 is TGTGCCAGCTCCCCCCTGGCGGGAGGGAGCACAGATACGCAGTATTTT.

V and J are TRBV7-2 and TRBJ1-1, with a possible D match to TRBD1 (5 bases). V shed 5 bases and J shed 2 bases, with 12 bases lying between them. The CDR3 is 14 residues long. CDR1 SGHTA and CDR2 FQGNSA come from the germline V gene. The CDR3 DNA reads TGTGCCAGCAGCATTCGGGGGAAAAACACTGAAGCTTTCTTT. As protein: CASSIRGKNTEAFF.

The chain recombines TRBV10-2 with TRBJ2-7; the match to TRBD2 covers 10 bases. The germline V gene encodes CDR1 WSHSY and CDR2 SAAADI. The CDR3 totals 14 residues. Trimming removed 6 bases from V and 0 bases from J; junction bases left unmatched: 2. DNA of the CDR3: TGCGCCAGCAGCCCTAGCGGGAGCTCCTACGAGCAGTACTTC. Encoded protein: CASSPSGSSYEQYF.